This T cell receptor (beta chain) was identified during a study of cytomegalovirus exposure and HLA in healthy donors. Both 60 Vbeta primers and 13 Jbeta primers went into the PCR. Assay: immunoSEQ multiplex PCR; the TCRdb copy retains only in-frame clones and omits some. The sample records some 150,000 clones, around 79% being singletons. Trimming stripped 0 bases from V and 4 bases from J, with 15 bases between. The germline CDR1 and CDR2 sequences are SGHTA and FQGNSA. The CDR3 is 16 residues long. The sample consisted of PBMCs. This sequence joins TRBV7-2 and TRBJ1-1; tentatively, D is TRBD1 (6 bases). The TCR sequence derives from a man aged 40-55 years in good health and CMV-seronegative. The CDR3 region is CASSLAVLGTTTEAFF. The CDR3, as DNA: TGTGCCAGCAGCTTAGCCGTACTCGGGACAACCACTGAAGCTTTCTTT.